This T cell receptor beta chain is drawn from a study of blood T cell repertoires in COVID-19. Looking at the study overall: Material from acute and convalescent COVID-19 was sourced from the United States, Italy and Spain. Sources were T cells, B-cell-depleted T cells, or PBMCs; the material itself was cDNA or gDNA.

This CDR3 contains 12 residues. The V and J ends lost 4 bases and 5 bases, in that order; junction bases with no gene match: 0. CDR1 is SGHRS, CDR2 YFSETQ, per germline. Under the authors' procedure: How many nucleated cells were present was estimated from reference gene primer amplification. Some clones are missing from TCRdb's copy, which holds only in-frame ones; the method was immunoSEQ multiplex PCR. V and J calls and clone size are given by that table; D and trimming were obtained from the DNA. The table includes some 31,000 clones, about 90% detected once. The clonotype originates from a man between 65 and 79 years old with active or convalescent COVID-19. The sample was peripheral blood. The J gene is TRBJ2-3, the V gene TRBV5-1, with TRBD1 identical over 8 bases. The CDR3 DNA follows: TGCGCCAGCAGCGACAGGGGAGATACGCAGTATTTT. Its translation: CASSDRGDTQYF.